Detailed here is one TCR beta chain. Its antigen is unknown. No clone much larger than this one lies a single base away; base qualities are absent. TCR beta libraries were generated from genomic DNA with the immunoSEQ kit, following the manufacturer's recommendations. For library preparation, a first multiplex PCR was performed with proprietary primers, followed by a second PCR in which unique barcodes were added, and bead cleanups were performed after each round. Each sample batch included a kit-provided positive control reaction and a negative control reaction. The final libraries were assessed on an Agilent 4200 TapeStation D1000 ScreenTape, pooled by volume, and quantified by qPCR. Sequencing was performed on an Illumina NextSeq500 using a MidOutput 150-cycle cartridge, with 156 Read1 cycles, 15 Index1 cycles, and the kit custom primers. The pooled library was loaded at 0.95 to 1 pM with roughly 19% PhiX control spiked in. The authors processed their data as follows. The vendor-processed data were analyzed in R, and a clonotype was defined as all T cells that share the same CDR3 nucleotide sequence. For clone abundance analyses, frequencies were normalized to the 10,000 most abundant clones per sample. Public T cell clones, which averaged fewer than five per sample, were removed prior to analysis. A difference in abundance of at least 32-fold between compartments was used to define tumor-enriched and baseline blood-enriched clonotypes. A beta-binomial differential abundance model was used to identify clonotypes that expanded or contracted between blood time points. The Baroni-Urbani and Buser coefficient was used to measure tumor-blood repertoire similarity, and groups were compared with two-tailed Wilcoxon tests in R. TCRdb retrieved this table from immuneACCESS and kept in-frame rearrangements only. Not all clones are present; in checked studies, unresolved V genes account for under half, and no reason is known for the remainder. V and J calls and clone size come straight from that table; D and trimming were deduced from the DNA. The sample profile shows roughly 82,000 clones; approximately 90% of them were found once. Of the sample, roughly 5.4% is held by the ten largest clones.

Interpreted using the paper, the time point label stands for: blood 4 weeks post-SBRT, at nephrectomy. The sample's treatment or condition, from its label and the paper: 15 Gy SBRT to primary tumor, nephrectomy 4 weeks later. Samples came from a clinical trial, in which primary renal cell carcinomas received 15 Gy stereotactic body radiation therapy followed by nephrectomy 4 weeks later. To follow tumor-enriched clonotypes, peripheral blood was collected serially from radiation-treated patients at baseline and again at 2 weeks and 4 weeks after SBRT. Every patient had renal cell carcinoma of clear cell pathology. Genomic DNA for TCR sequencing was prepared using the QIAamp DNA Blood Mini Kit (Qiagen). The analyses included just those samples that passed every quality control check. The sample belongs to a study of radiation and T cells in renal cell carcinoma (dated by TCRdb to 2018 to 2021). General notes on the study: In total, about 51 samples underwent TCR beta sequencing: roughly 26 tumors plus 27 peripheral blood samples. The last blood draw occurred 4 weeks after radiation, at the same time as nephrectomy. Across all 53 samples, 4,000,000 or so unique CDR3 nucleotide sequences encoding 2 million to 3 million unique CDR3 amino acid sequences were identified.

Trimming removed 4 bases from V and 6 bases from J; the gene matches leave 8 bases unexplained. Reading from cysteine to phenylalanine, the CDR3 counts 14 amino acids. The kept DNA is CDR3 alone, 42 bases in frame from the first base. Reading the germline V gene (reference sequence) gives CDR1 LNHDA and CDR2 SQIVND. Results and caveats for the whole study, not just this receptor: In blood, the top tumor clonotypes increased between baseline and 2 weeks post-radiation and then shrank by 4 weeks, which suggests that tumor-resident clones expanded only transiently. Changes in the blood repertoire were not tracked past 4 weeks after treatment. With a single-armed trial design, the study had no way to address how radiation dose or scheduling affects the TCR repertoire. Because no pretreatment tumor biopsies were available, whether clonotypes were present in the tumor at baseline could not be determined.

The sequencing used blood, collected from a patient whose treatment included radiotherapy and nephrectomy. The TCR comes from a woman in her sixties or seventies with renal cell carcinoma. The sequence joins TRBV19 to TRBJ1-1, with 7 middle bases fitting TRBD1. The CDR3 reads as follows: CASSTRQGNAEAFF. The DNA reads as follows: TGTGCCAGTAGTACTAGACAGGGTAACGCTGAAGCTTTCTTT.